This T cell receptor beta chain was captured in a study of cytotoxic CD8 clonotypes in ibrutinib-treated CLL. Clones were read by immunoSEQ multiplex PCR, and TCRdb kept only the in-frame ones, dropping some. The table records 20,000 to 30,000 clones, roughly three quarters of them present only once. Sequencing used PBMCs, obtained after 24 months of ibrutinib treatment. The clonotype was recovered from a human donor with chronic lymphocytic leukemia.

The CDR3 protein is CATSRDPVTTYNEQFF. The CDR3 DNA reads TGTGCCACCAGCAGAGATCCAGTAACTACCTACAATGAGCAGTTCTTC. The genes are TRBV15 and TRBJ2-1; D remains ambiguous. CDR1 and CDR2 from the germline V gene are LNHNV and YYDKDF (reference sequence). V was shortened by 0 bases and J by 2 bases, with 11 bases between the two germline ends. The CDR3 length is 16 residues.